This paragraph reports one T cell receptor (beta chain). Its matching antigen is unknown. The CDR3 spans 13 residues. The V gene's germline CDR1 is MNHEY and CDR2 SVGAGI. Trimming took off 0 bases at V and 9 bases at J, with 11 bases between the two ends. These data are taken from a study of radiotherapy plus CTLA-4 blockade in lung cancer. The overall study: Among enrolled patients, 15% to 20% responded and roughly 31% achieved disease control.

The table came from immunoSEQ multiplex PCR; TCRdb's copy has only in-frame clones and leaves some out. The sample carries 20,000 to 25,000 clones, about three quarters recorded once. General study findings and limits: Early shifts in blood T cell clones, with interferon-beta, reportedly predicted response best. Blood-borne expansion of tumor-derived TCR clones followed radiotherapy plus ipilimumab.

Enrolled patients, whose metastatic non-small-cell lung cancer was chemo-refractory, received focal radiation plus CTLA-4 blockade with ipilimumab. V is TRBV6-5 and J is TRBJ1-2; a weak D match, TRBD1 (5 bases). The clonotype was recovered from a human donor with non-small cell lung cancer who had stable disease on radiotherapy plus ipilimumab. This material consisted of peripheral blood, taken from a patient treated with radiotherapy plus ipilimumab. CDR3 protein: CASSYSQGGSYTF. The CDR3 nucleotides read TGTGCCAGCAGTTACTCGCAGGGCGGTAGCTACACCTTC.